Each of the 8 T cell receptor beta chains below was sequenced from the same sample in a study of memory CD4+ T cells and cytomegalovirus serostatus. Clones were read by immunoSEQ multiplex PCR, and TCRdb kept only the in-frame ones, dropping some. The data contain roughly 45,000 clones, around 78% of them singletons. The sort gate was single viable CD3+CD4+CD8-CD45RO+ cells for memory CD4+ T cells. The sample taken for sequencing was memory CD4+ T cells from blood. Every receptor here comes from an adult in good health and CMV-seronegative.

The rearrangement joins TRBV4-1 to TRBJ1-2, with D perhaps TRBD1 (5 bases). Germline lookup yields CDR1 MGHRA and CDR2 YSYEKL. This CDR3 comprises 14 residues. Trimming removed 1 base from V and 3 bases from J, with 9 bases in between. The chain's CDR3 is CASSQVIRDYGYTF. CDR3 nucleotides: TGCGCCAGCAGCCAAGTAATCAGGGACTATGGCTACACCTTC.

The gene calls are TRBV5-1 and TRBJ2-5; D not resolved. The germline gives CDR1 SGHRS, CDR2 YFSETQ. There are 14 residues in the CDR3. The V end lost 1 base, the J end lost 5 bases, and 12 bases lay between the germline ends. The CDR3 nucleotides are TGCGCCAGCAGCTTGCGCTCCGCTGGCGAGACCCAGTACTTC. Its protein is CASSLRSAGETQYF.

This clone appeared once. J is TRBJ1-1 and V is TRBV6-5; D is undetermined. The V and J ends lost 8 bases and 3 bases respectively, with 16 bases between them. Germline V gene lookup returns CDR1 MNHEY and CDR2 SVGAGI. This CDR3 region has 14 residues. This CDR3 reads CASGGVGIYTEAFF. The CDR3 DNA reads as TGTGCCAGCGGTGGGGTCGGTATCTACACTGAAGCTTTCTTT.

The chain links TRBV28 to TRBJ1-3; D not resolved. Trimming shortened V by 3 bases and J by 0 bases, and 9 bases separated the two germline ends. Germline V gene data show CDR1 as MDHEN and CDR2 as SYDVKM. CDR3 length: 15 residues. The CDR3 DNA reads TGTGCCAGCAGTTTTCTTCCGGGCTCTGGAAACACCATATATTTT. Its protein is CASSFLPGSGNTIYF.

This sequence joins TRBV5-1 and TRBJ1-2; TRBD1 matches 9 bases. V gave up 2 bases and J gave up 6 bases; unmatched junction bases: 11. Per the germline V gene, CDR1 is SGHRS and CDR2 is YFSETQ. The CDR3 consists of 16 residues. CDR3 region: CASSLSSKTGGNGYTF. CDR3 bases: TGCGCCAGCAGCTTATCGTCCAAGACAGGGGGGAATGGCTACACCTTC.

The chain has TRBV14 and TRBJ2-3; weak D call: TRBD1 (6 bases). This CDR3 spans 16 amino acids. V was clipped by 1 base and J by 4 bases, with 15 bases between them. Germline values: CDR1 SGHDN, CDR2 FVKESK. The CDR3 loop reads CASSQVFARGADTQYF. In nucleotides, the CDR3 is TGTGCCAGCAGCCAAGTATTTGCCAGGGGTGCAGATACGCAGTATTTT.

The chain employs TRBV25-1 and TRBJ2-3; 8 bases fit TRBD2. Germline V gives CDR1 MGHDK, CDR2 SYGVNS. Trimming cost V 1 base and J 5 bases; bases outside gene matches: 14. The CDR3 length is 18 residues. The chain's CDR3 is CASSEWGMGREVIDTQYF. CDR3 nucleotide sequence: TGTGCCAGCAGTGAATGGGGAATGGGGCGGGAGGTCATAGATACGCAGTATTTT.

This rearrangement joins TRBV4-2 to TRBJ2-3; D remains ambiguous. Between the trimmed V and J ends, which lost 1 base and 6 bases, there was a span of 8 bases. In germline, CDR1 is LGHNA, CDR2 YNFKEQ. This CDR3 spans 13 amino acids. In DNA, the CDR3 is TGTGCCAGCAGCCAAGTGGGTACGGATACGCAGTATTTT. Translation gives CASSQVGTDTQYF.